A single sample is the source of the 11 T cell receptor beta chains below, sequenced in a study of T-cell reconstitution after alpha-beta-depleted transplantation in children. Unique molecular identifiers were incorporated into the prepared TCRbeta library. TCRdb re-called the PCR reads with MiXCR, one entry per CDR3 protein. Counted here are roughly 300,000 distinct CDR3 sequences, under 13% occurring once; the ten biggest clones make up around 2.5%. The specimen comprised PBMCs from the stem cell graft donor, sampled from the stem cell graft. Receptors were obtained from a human donor who donated a stem cell graft to a child with acute lymphoblastic leukemia.

The chain joins TRBV12-3 or TRBV12-4 to TRBJ2-7, with 9 bases fitting TRBD1. This CDR3 has 14 amino acids. V lost 5 bases to trimming and J lost 7 bases; unmatched junction nucleotides: 9. The CDR3 reads CASSNSGQGWEQYF. CDR3 nucleotide sequence: TGTGCCAGCAGTAACTCGGGACAGGGTTGGGAGCAGTACTTC.

The chain carries TRBV5-4 and TRBJ2-7; TRBD2 matches at 13 bases. Trimming removed 7 bases from V and 3 bases from J; junction bases left unmatched: 10. Germline V lookup: CDR1 SGHNT, CDR2 YYREEE (reference sequence). CDR3 length: 16 residues. CDR3 protein: CASGREGTSGVYEQYF. As DNA, the CDR3 is TGTGCCAGCGGCCGGGAGGGGACTAGCGGGGTCTACGAGCAGTACTTC.

J is TRBJ2-7 and V is TRBV27; D uncertain. V lost 4 bases to trimming and J lost 5 bases, with 12 bases between them. In germline, CDR1 is MNHEY, CDR2 SMNVEV (reference sequence). CDR3 length: 13 residues. DNA of the CDR3: TGTGCCAGCAGTTACCAAGGGATACACGAGCAGTACTTC. This gives the protein CASSYQGIHEQYF.

The chain joins TRBV7-2 to TRBJ2-2; D is unresolved. V lost 5 bases to trimming and J lost 8 bases, with 12 bases between them. From germline, CDR1 is SGHTA and CDR2 FQGNSA. The length of the CDR3 is 13 residues. The DNA for the CDR3 is TGTGCCAGCAGCCCCCCCTGGGGTGGGGAGCTGTTTTTT. Protein sequence: CASSPPWGGELFF.

In its sample, this clonotype was seen a few times. The J gene is TRBJ2-1, the V gene TRBV5-7, with 12 nucleotides matching TRBD2. TRBV5-7 carries the ORF label, with uncertain function. The CDR3 is made up of 19 amino acids. V dropped 1 base and J dropped 2; count of bases not matched to a gene: 10. The CDR3 DNA is TGTGCCAGCAGCTTGTACGGGCTAGCGGGAGGGCCAACCTACAATGAGCAGTTCTTC. Its translation: CASSLYGLAGGPTYNEQFF.

This sequence joins TRBV13 and TRBJ1-3; 8 positions agree with TRBD1. The CDR3 is 15 amino acids. Germline V gene sequence: CDR1 PRHDT, CDR2 FYEKMQ (reference sequence). Trimming at V came to 2 bases and at J to 4 bases, leaving 4 bases not matched to a gene. The chain's CDR3 is CASSLSGGEGNTIYF. CDR3 bases: TGTGCCAGCAGCTTATCAGGGGGCGAAGGAAACACCATATATTTT.

This clonotype was seen more than once but under ten times. The chain carries TRBV4-2 and TRBJ2-4; no clear D gene. There are 15 residues in the CDR3. CDR1 and CDR2 from the germline V gene are LGHNA and YNFKEQ. Trimming pared 0 bases from V and 2 bases from J, leaving 8 bases between. CDR3 nucleotide sequence: TGTGCCAGCAGCCAAGAAATCCAGACCAAAAACATTCAGTACTTC. Its protein is CASSQEIQTKNIQYF.

The rearrangement uses TRBV29-1 and TRBJ2-1; D is uncertain. V lost 6 bases to trimming and J lost 4 bases, with 13 bases between them. Germline-derived CDR1 and CDR2 are SQVTM and ANQGSEA. CDR3 length: 13 residues. CDR3 nucleotide sequence: TGCAGCGTAGACTGGGAACCATACAATGAGCAGTTCTTC. It specifies CSVDWEPYNEQFF.

This clonotype has more than one count but fewer than ten. The chain employs TRBV6-2 or TRBV6-3 and TRBJ2-4; the D call may be TRBD1 or TRBD2 (5 bases each). In germline, CDR1 is MNHEY, CDR2 SVGEGT. The CDR3 consists of 16 residues. Trimming shortened V by 2 bases and J by 2 bases, and 13 bases separated the two germline ends. The DNA for the CDR3 is TGTGCCAGCAGTTACGGTCGGGGACCCCCCAAAAACATTCAGTACTTC. Translation gives CASSYGRGPPKNIQYF.

This clonotype was seen ten or more times. The chain uses TRBV28 and TRBJ2-1; 11 bases are a match to TRBD2. V dropped 5 bases and J dropped 0; count of bases not matched to a gene: 15. CDR3 length: 20 amino acids. Germline V gene data show CDR1 as MDHEN and CDR2 as SYDVKM. The CDR3: CASSSPYGTSGYYSYNEQFF. Written as DNA, the CDR3 is TGTGCCAGCAGTAGCCCTTACGGGACTAGCGGATACTACTCCTACAATGAGCAGTTCTTC.

The V call is TRBV5-1, the J call TRBJ2-3, with 11 bases matching TRBD1. The CDR3 has 20 residues. Per germline, CDR1 SGHRS and CDR2 YFSETQ. J gave up 8 bases and V 4 bases, and 24 bases lay outside the gene matches. The CDR3 sequence is CASSPWTGGRGSQSRVTQYF. The CDR3 DNA follows: TGCGCCAGCAGCCCCTGGACAGGGGGCCGTGGGTCCCAGAGCCGCGTTACGCAGTATTTT.